A single sample gave rise to the 24 T cell receptor beta chains below, sequenced in a study of T cells in Graves' hyperthyroidism and ophthalmopathy. RNA transcripts gave rise to amplified TCR beta CDR3 regions. An initial round of RT-PCR targeting the TCR CDR3 relied on the HTBI primer set. Using its own MiXCR run on the multiplex PCR reads, TCRdb lists one record per CDR3 protein. The top ten clones hold about an eighth of a sample with around 600,000 distinct CDR3 sequences, roughly 14% of them seen once. The sample was blood. The receptors were sampled from a woman between 45 and 60 years old with Graves' ophthalmopathy.

The sample holds many counts of this clonotype. The chain recombines TRBV20-1 with TRBJ2-5, with D perhaps assigned TRBD1 or TRBD2 (5 bases each). The length of the CDR3 is 16 residues. Germline loops: CDR1 DFQATT, CDR2 SNEGSKA (reference sequence). Trimming took off 0 bases at V and 3 bases at J, with 17 bases between the two ends. The CDR3 region is CSARDLGDRTEETQYF. The CDR3, as DNA: TGCAGTGCTAGAGATCTAGGGGACCGCACGGAAGAGACCCAGTACTTC.

The chain recombines TRBV4-1 with TRBJ1-5; 8 nucleotides agree with TRBD1. Germline lookup yields CDR1 MGHRA and CDR2 YSYEKL. The CDR3 loop spans 15 amino acids. With V trimmed by 2 bases and J by 7 bases, 7 bases remained unmatched. The CDR3 DNA reads as TGCGCCAGCAGCCAACTCGGACAGGGTGGACAGCCCCAGCATTTT. Protein: CASSQLGQGGQPQHF.

This rearrangement joins TRBV6-1 to TRBJ1-5, with 7 nucleotides matching TRBD1. Per germline, CDR1 MNHNS and CDR2 SASEGT. Unmatched junction bases numbered 12, after V lost 6 bases and J lost 7 bases. The CDR3 consists of 15 residues. In DNA form, the CDR3 reads TGTGCCAGCAGAACTACGACAGGGTCTGGCCAGCCCCAGCATTTT. The encoded protein is CASRTTTGSGQPQHF.

At least ten counts were recorded for this clonotype. The chain uses TRBV29-1 and TRBJ2-1; D call uncertain. The CDR3 has 13 residues. V was trimmed by 4 bases and J by 5 bases, leaving 12 bases between them. Germline V gene data show CDR1 as SQVTM and CDR2 as ANQGSEA. As DNA, the CDR3 is TGCAGCGTTGTGAACCGACTCCACAATGAGCAGTTCTTC. It is translated as CSVVNRLHNEQFF.

The chain carries TRBV28 and TRBJ1-4, with no clear D. V lost 3 bases to trimming and J lost 6 bases, with 11 bases between them. Germline V gives CDR1 MDHEN, CDR2 SYDVKM. This CDR3 contains 14 residues. CDR3 in DNA: TGTGCCAGCAGTTTTTCAGGCCGTTATGAAAAACTGTTTTTT. This encodes CASSFSGRYEKLFF.

This sequence joins TRBV27 and TRBJ1-1, with D perhaps matching TRBD1 (5 bases). V dropped 5 bases and J dropped 5 bases, with 15 bases sitting between them. Germline CDR1 is MNHEY and CDR2 is SMNVEV (reference sequence). This CDR3 contains 14 residues. CDR3 nucleotides: TGTGCCAGCAGTCCTTGGGGCGCGGGGACTGAAGCTTTCTTT. Translated: CASSPWGAGTEAFF.

This clonotype has ten or more counts. CDR3 protein: CATSDLDRGDTGELFF. The CDR3 bases are TGTGCCACCAGTGACCTGGACAGGGGAGACACCGGGGAGCTGTTTTTT. The V call is TRBV24-1, the J call TRBJ2-2, with 9 bases fitting TRBD1. The CDR3 is 16 residues long. V was clipped by 4 bases and J by 3 bases; unmatched bases: 5. CDR1 is KGHDR and CDR2 is SFDVKD in the germline V gene.

The rearrangement joins TRBV4-3 to TRBJ2-4, with D perhaps matching TRBD1 (5 bases). In germline, CDR1 is LGHNA, CDR2 YSLEER. V was shortened by 4 bases and J by 4 bases, with 20 bases between the two germline ends. The CDR3 extends over 17 amino acids. CDR3 bases: TGCGCCAGCAGCCCGGGCCGTTGGGGCTCCGAAAAAAACATTCAGTACTTC. This sequence encodes CASSPGRWGSEKNIQYF.

This clonotype occurred many times. V is TRBV19 and J is TRBJ1-1; D unclear. Germline lookup yields CDR1 LNHDA and CDR2 SQIVND (reference sequence). V was cut by 3 bases and J by 4 bases, with 9 bases left in between. The CDR3 covers 13 residues. The CDR3 DNA sequence: TGTGCCAGTAGTATGTCGAGGAGCACTGAAGCTTTCTTT. Its protein is CASSMSRSTEAFF. Full variable domain (remainder filled in from reference TRBV19 and TRBJ1-1): DGGITQSPKYLFRKEGQNVTLSCEQNLNHDAMYWYRQDPGQGLRLIYYSQIVNDFQKGDIAEGYSVSREKKESFPLTVTSAQKNPTAFYLCASSMSRSTEAFFGQGTRLTVV.

J is TRBJ1-4 and V is TRBV11-3, with 7 positions matching TRBD1. Germline trimming cut 4 bases from V and 5 bases from J; bases unmatched to any gene: 10. The CDR3 extends over 16 amino acids. Germline V gene sequence: CDR1 SGHNT, CDR2 YENEEA. The CDR3 sequence is CASSSWTGLRNEKLFF. The CDR3 region has the DNA TGTGCCAGCAGCTCCTGGACAGGCCTGAGGAATGAAAAACTGTTTTTT.

The sample holds many counts of this clonotype. This chain connects TRBV28 to TRBJ2-5; D remains unclear. The V end lost 2 bases, the J end lost 7 bases, and 14 bases lay between the germline ends. The CDR3 has 14 amino acids. Per the germline V gene, CDR1 is MDHEN and CDR2 is SYDVKM. CDR3 sequence (DNA): TGTGCCAGCAGTTTAGGGGTAGCCTCCTGGACCCAGTACTTC. Translating it yields CASSLGVASWTQYF.

In its sample, this clonotype was seen many times. The chain uses TRBV3-1 and TRBJ2-5; unclear D gene. V was cut by 0 bases and J by 2 bases, with 16 bases left in between. This CDR3 is 17 amino acids long. Germline V gene sequence: CDR1 LGHDT, CDR2 YNNKEL (reference sequence). The CDR3 region is CASSQEASVYPQETQYF. The CDR3 nucleotides read TGTGCCAGCAGCCAAGAGGCCTCAGTGTACCCACAAGAGACCCAGTACTTC.

This clonotype came up many times. CDR3 loop: CASSAETGNTIYF. The CDR3 region has the DNA TGTGCCAGCTCCGCGGAAACTGGAAACACCATATATTTT. The chain carries TRBV18 and TRBJ1-3; unclear D gene. Germline V gene lookup returns CDR1 KGHSH and CDR2 LQKENI. V was cut by 6 bases and J by 2 bases, with 8 bases left in between. This CDR3 comprises 13 residues.

In its sample, this clonotype was seen a few times. The V call is TRBV27, the J call TRBJ2-5; the match to TRBD1 covers 7 bases. Germline CDR1 is MNHEY and CDR2 is SMNVEV (reference sequence). The ends lost 3 bases at V and 12 bases at J; junction bases unmatched: 13. The CDR3 has 14 amino acids. The DNA of the CDR3 is TGTGCCAGCAGTTTTGGGGGCCGAGGGGGCGATAAGTACTTC. It yields the protein CASSFGGRGGDKYF.

This clonotype was counted ten times or more. The chain carries TRBV30 and TRBJ1-5; TRBD1 matches at 11 bases. V lost 5 bases to trimming and J lost 6 bases; unmatched junction nucleotides: 6. Germline-derived CDR1 and CDR2 are GTSNPN and SVGIG (reference sequence). CDR3 length: 14 amino acids. The CDR3 is CAWSTGQGVQPQHF. CDR3 coding DNA: TGTGCCTGGTCCACGGGACAGGGGGTTCAGCCCCAGCATTTT. Based on the CDR3 plus reference TRBV30 and TRBJ1-5, the full variable domain is SQTIHQWPATLVQPVGSPLSLECTVEGTSNPNLYWYRQAAGRGLQLLFYSVGIGQISSEVPQNLSASRPQDRQFILSSKKLLLSDSGFYLCAWSTGQGVQPQHFGDGTRLSIL.

V is TRBV7-6 and J is TRBJ2-1; 7 nucleotides agree with TRBD1. Germline CDR1 reads SGHVS; CDR2 reads FNYEAQ. This CDR3 has 16 residues. The ends lost 2 bases at V and 2 bases at J; junction bases unmatched: 6. The CDR3 nucleotides are TGTGCCAGCAGCTTACGCTGGCAGGGGGCCTACAATGAGCAGTTCTTC. It yields the protein CASSLRWQGAYNEQFF.

This clonotype appeared many times. The chain links TRBV20-1 to TRBJ2-7; the D is unclear. The germline V gene encodes CDR1 DFQATT and CDR2 SNEGSKA (reference sequence). The CDR3 is 17 residues long. The germline V and J ends were trimmed by 3 bases and 0 bases, with 21 bases remaining between them. Written as DNA, the CDR3 is TGCAGTGCTAGTTTCCGACGCTTGCACATGACCTCCTACGAGCAGTACTTC. Amino acid sequence: CSASFRRLHMTSYEQYF.

In this sample, this clonotype turned up a few times. The chain combines TRBV28 with TRBJ2-1; TRBD1 matches at 8 bases. The CDR3 contains 12 residues. In germline, CDR1 is MDHEN, CDR2 SYDVKM. V gave up 6 bases and J gave up 13 bases; unmatched junction bases: 8. The CDR3 nucleotides are TGTGCCAGCAGCCCGGACAGGGTTGAACAGTTCTTC. The encoded protein is CASSPDRVEQFF.

This clonotype was observed many times. The rearrangement uses TRBV3-1 and TRBJ2-1; 16 bases fit TRBD2. Trimming cost V 0 bases and J 6 bases; bases outside gene matches: 5. The CDR3 consists of 18 residues. The V gene's germline CDR1 is LGHDT and CDR2 YNNKEL (reference sequence). CDR3: CASSQEGTSGRAGNEQFF. CDR3 coding DNA: TGTGCCAGCAGCCAAGAAGGGACTAGCGGGAGGGCCGGCAATGAGCAGTTCTTC.

The chain couples TRBV27 to TRBJ2-1; 13 bases are a match to TRBD2. The trim removed 4 bases at V and 2 bases at J, leaving 8 bases unmatched. The CDR3 sequence is 18 residues long. Germline V gene data show CDR1 as MNHEY and CDR2 as SMNVEV (reference sequence). This CDR3 reads CASSSPGTSGAAYNEQFF. The CDR3 nucleotides read TGTGCCAGCAGTTCTCCCGGGACTAGCGGGGCTGCCTACAATGAGCAGTTCTTC.

This clonotype appeared many times. This chain connects TRBV7-8 to TRBJ2-1, with TRBD2 matching 10 bases. Unmatched junction bases numbered 9, after V lost 5 bases and J lost 5 bases. Germline lookup yields CDR1 SGHVS and CDR2 FQNEAQ. This CDR3 contains 16 residues. The CDR3 nucleotides read TGTGCCAGCAGCCACCATCTAGCGGGAGCCGACAATGAGCAGTTCTTC. Translation: CASSHHLAGADNEQFF.

There are many counts of this clonotype. The CDR3 DNA is TGTGCCAGCAGTTACCTCCTAGCGGGACCCTCGGAGCAGTTCTTC. Translating gives CASSYLLAGPSEQFF. The chain couples TRBV6-2 or TRBV6-3 to TRBJ2-1, with 9 positions matching TRBD2. CDR3 length equals 15 residues. Trimming at V came to 2 bases and at J to 10 bases, leaving 9 bases not matched to a gene. Germline V lookup: CDR1 MNHEY, CDR2 SVGEGT.

This chain joins TRBV5-1 and TRBJ1-3; D possibly corresponds to TRBD1 (6 bases). Trimming took 4 bases from V and 2 from J, leaving 16 bases between them. The CDR3 is 16 residues long. Germline loops: CDR1 SGHRS, CDR2 YFSETQ. CDR3 nucleotides: TGCGCCAGCAGCGTCACAGGGTTGGGAACTGGAAACACCATATATTTT. It is translated as CASSVTGLGTGNTIYF.

This chain joins TRBV27 and TRBJ2-7, with D possibly matching TRBD1 (6 bases). Per germline, CDR1 MNHEY and CDR2 SMNVEV (reference sequence). Trimming cost V 6 bases and J 5 bases, with 14 bases left between them. This CDR3 has 13 residues. CDR3: CASRDYRVNEQYF. The CDR3 DNA reads TGTGCCAGCAGGGATTACAGGGTTAACGAGCAGTACTTC.